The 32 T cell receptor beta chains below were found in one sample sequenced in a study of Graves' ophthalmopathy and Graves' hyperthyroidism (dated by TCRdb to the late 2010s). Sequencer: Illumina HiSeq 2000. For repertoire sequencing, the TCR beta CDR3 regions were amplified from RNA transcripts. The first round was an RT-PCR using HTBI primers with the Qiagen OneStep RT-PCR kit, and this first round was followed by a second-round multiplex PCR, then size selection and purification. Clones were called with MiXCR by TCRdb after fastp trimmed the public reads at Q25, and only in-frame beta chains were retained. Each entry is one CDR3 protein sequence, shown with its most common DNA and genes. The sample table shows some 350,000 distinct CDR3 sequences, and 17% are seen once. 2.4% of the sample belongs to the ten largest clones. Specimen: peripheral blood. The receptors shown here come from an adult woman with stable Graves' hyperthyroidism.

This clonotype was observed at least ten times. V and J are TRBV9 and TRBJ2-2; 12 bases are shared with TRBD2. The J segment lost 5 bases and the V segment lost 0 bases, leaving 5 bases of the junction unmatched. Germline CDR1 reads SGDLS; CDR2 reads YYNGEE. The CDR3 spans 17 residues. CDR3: CASSVGSTSGSTGELFF. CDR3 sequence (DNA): TGTGCCAGCAGCGTAGGTTCGACTAGCGGGAGTACCGGGGAGCTGTTTTTT.

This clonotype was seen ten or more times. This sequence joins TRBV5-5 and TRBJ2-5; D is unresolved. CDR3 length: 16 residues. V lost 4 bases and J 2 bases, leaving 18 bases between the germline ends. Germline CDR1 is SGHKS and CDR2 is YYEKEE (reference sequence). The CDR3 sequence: CASSPLFTPVQETQYF. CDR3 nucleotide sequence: TGTGCCAGCAGCCCACTCTTTACCCCCGTACAAGAGACCCAGTACTTC.

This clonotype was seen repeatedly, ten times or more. CDR3 sequence reads: CASSFQSGSYEQYF. The CDR3, as DNA: TGTGCCAGCAGCTTTCAAAGCGGAAGCTACGAGCAGTACTTC. This rearrangement joins TRBV7-2 to TRBJ2-7, with D maybe TRBD2 (5 bases). The CDR3 runs to 14 residues. Germline lookup yields CDR1 SGHTA and CDR2 FQGNSA. Trimming removed 3 bases at V and 3 bases at J, with 12 bases between.

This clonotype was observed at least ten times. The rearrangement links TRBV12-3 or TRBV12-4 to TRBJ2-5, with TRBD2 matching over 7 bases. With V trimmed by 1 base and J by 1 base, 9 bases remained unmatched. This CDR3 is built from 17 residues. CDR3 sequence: CASSLGFLAVGQETQYF. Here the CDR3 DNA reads TGTGCCAGCAGTTTAGGATTCCTAGCGGTGGGCCAAGAGACCCAGTACTTC.

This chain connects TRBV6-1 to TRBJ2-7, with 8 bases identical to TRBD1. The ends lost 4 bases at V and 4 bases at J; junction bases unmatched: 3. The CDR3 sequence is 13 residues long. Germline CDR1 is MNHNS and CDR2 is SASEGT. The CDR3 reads CASSAGTGYEQYF. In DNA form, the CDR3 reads TGTGCCAGCAGTGCCGGGACAGGTTACGAGCAGTACTTC.

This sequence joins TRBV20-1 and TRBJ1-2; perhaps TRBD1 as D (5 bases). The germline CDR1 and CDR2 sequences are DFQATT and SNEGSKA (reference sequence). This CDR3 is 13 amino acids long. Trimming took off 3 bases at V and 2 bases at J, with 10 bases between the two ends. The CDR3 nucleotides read TGCAGTGCTAGGGGGCAGGAAAACTATGGCTACACCTTC. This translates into CSARGQENYGYTF.

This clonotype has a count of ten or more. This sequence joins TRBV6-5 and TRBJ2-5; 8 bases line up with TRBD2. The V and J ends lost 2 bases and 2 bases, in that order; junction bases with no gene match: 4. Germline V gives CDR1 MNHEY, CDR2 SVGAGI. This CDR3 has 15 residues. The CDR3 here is CASSYGAGEQETQYF. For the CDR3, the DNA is TGTGCCAGCAGTTACGGAGCGGGGGAACAAGAGACCCAGTACTTC.

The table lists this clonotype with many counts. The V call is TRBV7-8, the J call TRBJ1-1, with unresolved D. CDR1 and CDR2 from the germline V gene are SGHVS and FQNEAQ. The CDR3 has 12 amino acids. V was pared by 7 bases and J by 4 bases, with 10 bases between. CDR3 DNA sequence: TGTGCCAGCATACCGGGAAGCACTGAAGCTTTCTTT. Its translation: CASIPGSTEAFF. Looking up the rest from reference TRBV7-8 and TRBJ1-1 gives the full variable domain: GAGVSQSPRYKVAKRGQDVALRCDPISGHVSLFWYQQALGQGPEFLTYFQNEAQLDKSGLPSDRFFAERPEGSVSTLKIQRTQQEDSAVYLCASIPGSTEAFFGQGTRLTVV.

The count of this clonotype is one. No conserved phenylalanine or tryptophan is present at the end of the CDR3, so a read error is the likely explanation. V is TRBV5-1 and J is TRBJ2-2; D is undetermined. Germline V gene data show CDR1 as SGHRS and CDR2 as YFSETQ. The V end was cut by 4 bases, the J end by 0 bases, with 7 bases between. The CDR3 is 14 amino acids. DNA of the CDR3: TGCGCCAGCAGCAGTCAGTCGAACACCGGGGAGCTGTTTTAT. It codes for CASSSQSNTGELFY.

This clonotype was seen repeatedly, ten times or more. CDR3 amino acids: CASSVDQRMNTEAFF. Written as DNA, the CDR3 is TGTGCCAGCAGCGTAGACCAGAGAATGAACACTGAAGCTTTCTTT. The genes are TRBV9 and TRBJ1-1; D is ambiguous. The germline V gene encodes CDR1 SGDLS and CDR2 YYNGEE. CDR3 length: 15 residues. Trimming took off 0 bases at V and 0 bases at J, with 9 bases between the two ends.

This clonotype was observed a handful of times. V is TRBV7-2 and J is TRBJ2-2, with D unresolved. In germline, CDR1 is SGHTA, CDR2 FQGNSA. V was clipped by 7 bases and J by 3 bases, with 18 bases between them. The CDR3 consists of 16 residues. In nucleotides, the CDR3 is TGTGCCAGCAACTCAGCAGTTGGAACTTACACCGGGGAGCTGTTTTTT. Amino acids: CASNSAVGTYTGELFF.

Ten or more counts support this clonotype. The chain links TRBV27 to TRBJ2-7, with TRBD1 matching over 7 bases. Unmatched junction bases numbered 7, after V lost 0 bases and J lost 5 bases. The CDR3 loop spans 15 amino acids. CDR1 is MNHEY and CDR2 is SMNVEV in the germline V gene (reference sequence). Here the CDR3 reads CASSLSVTGSHEQYF. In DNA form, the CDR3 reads TGTGCCAGCAGTTTATCGGTGACAGGGAGCCACGAGCAGTACTTC.

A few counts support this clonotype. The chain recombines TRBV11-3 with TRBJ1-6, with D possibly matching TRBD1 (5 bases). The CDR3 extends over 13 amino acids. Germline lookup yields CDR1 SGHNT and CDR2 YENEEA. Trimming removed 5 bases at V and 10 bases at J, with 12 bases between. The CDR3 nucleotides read TGTGCCAGCAGCCAACAAGGGGAATCACCCCTCCACTTT. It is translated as CASSQQGESPLHF.

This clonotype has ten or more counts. CDR3 sequence: CASSLTGYEKSYGYTF. CDR3 DNA sequence: TGTGCCAGCAGTTTAACAGGGTATGAGAAATCGTATGGCTACACCTTC. The chain couples TRBV6-5 to TRBJ1-2, with D possibly TRBD1 on 6 matching bases. Looked up from germline, CDR1 is MNHEY and CDR2 is SVGAGI. Trimming left V 4 bases short and J 5 bases short, with 20 bases between. The CDR3 is made up of 16 amino acids.

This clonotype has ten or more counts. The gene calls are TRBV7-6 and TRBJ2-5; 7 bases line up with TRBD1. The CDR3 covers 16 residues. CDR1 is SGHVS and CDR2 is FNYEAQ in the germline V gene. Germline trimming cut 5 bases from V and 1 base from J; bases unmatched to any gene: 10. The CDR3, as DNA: TGTGCCAGCAGCCATACCGGACAGGACCGCCAAGAGACCCAGTACTTC. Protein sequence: CASSHTGQDRQETQYF.

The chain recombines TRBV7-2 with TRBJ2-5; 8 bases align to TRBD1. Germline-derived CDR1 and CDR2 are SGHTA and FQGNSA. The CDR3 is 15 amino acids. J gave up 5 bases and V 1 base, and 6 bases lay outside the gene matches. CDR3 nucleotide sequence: TGTGCCAGCAGCTTAGGGACAGGGTTGTGGGAGACCCAGTACTTC. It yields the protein CASSLGTGLWETQYF.

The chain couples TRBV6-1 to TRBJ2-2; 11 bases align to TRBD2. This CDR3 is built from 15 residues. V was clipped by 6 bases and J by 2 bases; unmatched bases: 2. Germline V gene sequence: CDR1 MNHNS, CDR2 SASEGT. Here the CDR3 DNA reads TGTGCCAGCAGGACTAGCGGGATTAACACCGGGGAGCTGTTTTTT. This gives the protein CASRTSGINTGELFF.

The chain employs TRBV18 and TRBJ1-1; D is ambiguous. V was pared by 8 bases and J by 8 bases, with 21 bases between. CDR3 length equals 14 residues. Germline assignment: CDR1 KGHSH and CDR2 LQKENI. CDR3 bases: TGTGCCAGCCGTAAGGGCAGCGAGTTAATGGAAGCTTTCTTT. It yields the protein CASRKGSELMEAFF.

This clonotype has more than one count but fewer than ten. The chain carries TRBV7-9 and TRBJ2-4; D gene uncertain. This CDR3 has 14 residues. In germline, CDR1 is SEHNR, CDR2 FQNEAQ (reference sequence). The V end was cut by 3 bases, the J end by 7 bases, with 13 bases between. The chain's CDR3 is CASSFFSTPNIQYF. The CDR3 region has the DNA TGTGCCAGCAGCTTCTTCAGCACACCCAACATTCAGTACTTC. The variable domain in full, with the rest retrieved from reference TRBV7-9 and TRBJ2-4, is DTGVSQNPRHKITKRGQNVTFRCDPISEHNRLYWYRQTLGQGPEFLTYFQNEAQLEKSRLLSDRFSAERPKGSFSTLEIQRTEQGDSAMYLCASSFFSTPNIQYFGAGTRLSVL.

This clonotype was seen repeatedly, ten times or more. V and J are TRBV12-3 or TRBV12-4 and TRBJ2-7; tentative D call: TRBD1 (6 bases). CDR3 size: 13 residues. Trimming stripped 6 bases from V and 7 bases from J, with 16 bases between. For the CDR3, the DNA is TGTGCCAGCAGGGTACAGGGTTCGGGAGAGCAGTACTTC. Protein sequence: CASRVQGSGEQYF.

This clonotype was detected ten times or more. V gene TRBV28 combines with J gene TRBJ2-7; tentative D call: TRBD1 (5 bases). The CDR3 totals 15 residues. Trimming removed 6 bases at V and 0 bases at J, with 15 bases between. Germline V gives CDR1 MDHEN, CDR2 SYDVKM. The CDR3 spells CASRGITGSSYEQYF. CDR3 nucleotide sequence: TGTGCCAGCAGAGGGATAACAGGTAGCTCCTACGAGCAGTACTTC.

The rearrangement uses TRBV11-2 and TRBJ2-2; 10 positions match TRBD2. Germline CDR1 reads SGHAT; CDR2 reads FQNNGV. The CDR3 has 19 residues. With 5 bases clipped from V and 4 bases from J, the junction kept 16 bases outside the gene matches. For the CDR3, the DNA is TGTGCCAGCAGCCCCCGAGCGGGGGGGCGATCTCGGCTCACCGGGGAGCTGTTTTTT. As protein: CASSPRAGGRSRLTGELFF. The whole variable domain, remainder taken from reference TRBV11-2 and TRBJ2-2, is EAGVAQSPRYKIIEKRQSVAFWCNPISGHATLYWYQQILGQGPKLLIQFQNNGVVDDSQLPKDRFSAERLKGVDSTLKIQPAKLEDSAVYLCASSPRAGGRSRLTGELFFGEGSRLTVL.

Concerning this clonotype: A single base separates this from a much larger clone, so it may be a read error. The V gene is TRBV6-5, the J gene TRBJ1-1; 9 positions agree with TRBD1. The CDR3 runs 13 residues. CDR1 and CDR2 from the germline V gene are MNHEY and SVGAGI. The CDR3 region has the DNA TGTGTCATCAGCGAGGGACAGGGAATTGAAGCTTTCTTT. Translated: CVISEGQGIEAFF.

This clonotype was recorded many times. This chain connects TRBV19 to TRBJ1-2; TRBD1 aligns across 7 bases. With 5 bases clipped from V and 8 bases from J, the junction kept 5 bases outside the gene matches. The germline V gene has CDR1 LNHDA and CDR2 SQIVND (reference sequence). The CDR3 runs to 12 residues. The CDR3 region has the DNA TGTGCCAGTAGTCAGGGGGTTCGAGGCTACACCTTC. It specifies CASSQGVRGYTF.

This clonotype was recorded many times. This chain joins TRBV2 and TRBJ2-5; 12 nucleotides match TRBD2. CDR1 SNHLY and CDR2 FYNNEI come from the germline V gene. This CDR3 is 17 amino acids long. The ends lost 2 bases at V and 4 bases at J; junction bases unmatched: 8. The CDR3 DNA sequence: TGTGCCAGCAGTGAAAGGACTAGCGGGATGGCTCGAGAGACCCAGTACTTC. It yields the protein CASSERTSGMARETQYF.

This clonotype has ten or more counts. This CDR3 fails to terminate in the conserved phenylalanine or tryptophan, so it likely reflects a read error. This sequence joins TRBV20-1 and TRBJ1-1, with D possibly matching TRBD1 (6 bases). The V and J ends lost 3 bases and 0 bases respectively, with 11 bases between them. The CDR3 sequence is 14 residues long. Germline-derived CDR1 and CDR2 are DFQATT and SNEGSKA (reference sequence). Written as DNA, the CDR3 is TGCAGTGCTAGTGCCGGGGGCATGAACACTGAAGCTTTCTCT. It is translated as CSASAGGMNTEAFS.

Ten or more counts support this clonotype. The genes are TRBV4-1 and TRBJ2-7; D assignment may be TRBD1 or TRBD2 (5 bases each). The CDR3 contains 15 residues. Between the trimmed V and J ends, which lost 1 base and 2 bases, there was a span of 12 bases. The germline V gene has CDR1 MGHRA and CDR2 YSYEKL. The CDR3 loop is CASSQVRDGTYEQYF. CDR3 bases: TGCGCCAGCAGCCAAGTCCGGGACGGAACCTACGAGCAGTACTTC.

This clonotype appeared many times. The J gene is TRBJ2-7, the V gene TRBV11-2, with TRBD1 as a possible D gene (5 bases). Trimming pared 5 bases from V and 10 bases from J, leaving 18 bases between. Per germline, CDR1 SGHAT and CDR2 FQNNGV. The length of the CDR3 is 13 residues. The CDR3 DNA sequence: TGTGCCAGCAGCCCCAGGCAGGGTCGGTTTCAGTACTTC. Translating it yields CASSPRQGRFQYF.

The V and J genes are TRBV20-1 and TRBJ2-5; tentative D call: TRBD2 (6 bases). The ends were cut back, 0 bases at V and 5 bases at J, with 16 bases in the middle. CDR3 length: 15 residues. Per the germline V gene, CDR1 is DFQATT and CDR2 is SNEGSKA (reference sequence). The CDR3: CSARDRVLASETQYF. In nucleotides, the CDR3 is TGCAGTGCTAGAGATCGAGTACTAGCCAGTGAGACCCAGTACTTC.

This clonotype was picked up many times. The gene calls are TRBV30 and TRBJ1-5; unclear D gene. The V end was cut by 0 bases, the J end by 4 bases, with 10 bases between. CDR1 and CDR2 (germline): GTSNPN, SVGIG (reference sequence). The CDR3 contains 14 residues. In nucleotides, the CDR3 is TGTGCCTGGAGTGTTGTAACAGTAAATCAGCCCCAGCATTTT. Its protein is CAWSVVTVNQPQHF.

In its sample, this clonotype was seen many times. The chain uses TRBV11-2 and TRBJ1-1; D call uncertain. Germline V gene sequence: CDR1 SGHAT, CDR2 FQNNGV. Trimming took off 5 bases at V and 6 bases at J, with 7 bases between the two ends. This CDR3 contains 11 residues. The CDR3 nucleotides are TGTGCCAGCAGCCGAAATTCTGAAGCTTTCTTT. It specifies CASSRNSEAFF.

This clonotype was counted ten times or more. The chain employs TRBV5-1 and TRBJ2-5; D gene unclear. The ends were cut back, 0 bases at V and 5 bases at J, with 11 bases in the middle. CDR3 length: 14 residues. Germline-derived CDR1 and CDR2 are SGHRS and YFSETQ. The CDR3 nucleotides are TGCGCCAGCAGCTTGGTACCGGCGGTGGAGACCCAGTACTTC. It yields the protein CASSLVPAVETQYF.